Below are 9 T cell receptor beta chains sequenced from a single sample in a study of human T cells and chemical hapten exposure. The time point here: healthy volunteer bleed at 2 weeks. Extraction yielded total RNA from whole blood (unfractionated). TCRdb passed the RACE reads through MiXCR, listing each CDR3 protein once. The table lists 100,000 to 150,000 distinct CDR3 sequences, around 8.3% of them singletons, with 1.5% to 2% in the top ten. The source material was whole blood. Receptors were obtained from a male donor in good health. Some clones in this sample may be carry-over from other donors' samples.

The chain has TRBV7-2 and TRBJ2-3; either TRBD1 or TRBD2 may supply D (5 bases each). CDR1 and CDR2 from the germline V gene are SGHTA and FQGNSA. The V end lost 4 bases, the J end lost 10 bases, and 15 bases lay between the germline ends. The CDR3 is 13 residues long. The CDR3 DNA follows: TGTGCCAGCAGCTCCCAAGGGACGAATGCGCAGTATTTT. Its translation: CASSSQGTNAQYF.

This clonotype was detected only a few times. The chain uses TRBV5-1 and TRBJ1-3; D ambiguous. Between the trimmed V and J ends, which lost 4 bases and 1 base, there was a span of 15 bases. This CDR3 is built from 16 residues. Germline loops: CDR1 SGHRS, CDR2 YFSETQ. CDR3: CASSPRTGSSGNTIYF. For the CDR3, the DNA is TGCGCCAGCAGCCCCAGGACCGGTTCGTCTGGAAACACCATATATTTT.

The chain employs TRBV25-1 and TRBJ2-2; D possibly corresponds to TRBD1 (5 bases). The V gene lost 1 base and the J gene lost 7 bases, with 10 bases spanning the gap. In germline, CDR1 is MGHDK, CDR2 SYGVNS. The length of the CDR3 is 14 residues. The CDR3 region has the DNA TGTGCCAGCAGTGAATTGGGAACAGGCGGGGAGCTGTTTTTT. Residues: CASSELGTGGELFF.

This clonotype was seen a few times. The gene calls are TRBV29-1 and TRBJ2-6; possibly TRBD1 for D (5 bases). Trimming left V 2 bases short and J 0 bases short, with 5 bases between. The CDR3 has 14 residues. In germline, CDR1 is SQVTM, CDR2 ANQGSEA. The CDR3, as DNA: TGCAGCGTTGAAACAGGCTCTGGGGCCAACGTCCTGACTTTC. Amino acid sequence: CSVETGSGANVLTF.

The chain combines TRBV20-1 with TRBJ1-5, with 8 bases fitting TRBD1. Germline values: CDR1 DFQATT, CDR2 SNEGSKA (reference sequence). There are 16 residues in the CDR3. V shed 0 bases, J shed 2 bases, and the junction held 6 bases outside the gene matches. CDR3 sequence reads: CSARDPGQDGNQPQHF. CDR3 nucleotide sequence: TGCAGTGCTAGAGATCCGGGACAGGATGGCAATCAGCCCCAGCATTTT.

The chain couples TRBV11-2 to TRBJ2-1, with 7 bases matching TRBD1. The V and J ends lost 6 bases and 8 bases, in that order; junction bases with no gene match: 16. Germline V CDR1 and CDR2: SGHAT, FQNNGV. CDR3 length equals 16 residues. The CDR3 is CASRYGRDSSDDEQFF. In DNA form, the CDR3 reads TGTGCCAGCAGATATGGCCGGGACAGCTCGGACGATGAGCAGTTCTTC.

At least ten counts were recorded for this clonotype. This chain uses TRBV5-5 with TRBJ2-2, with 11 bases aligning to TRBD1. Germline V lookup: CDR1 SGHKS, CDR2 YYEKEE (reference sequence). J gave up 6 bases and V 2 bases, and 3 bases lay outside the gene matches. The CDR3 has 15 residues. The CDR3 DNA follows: TGTGCCAGCAGCTTCGGGACAGGGGGTGCCGGGGAGCTGTTTTTT. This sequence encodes CASSFGTGGAGELFF. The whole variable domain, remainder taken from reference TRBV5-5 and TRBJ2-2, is DAGVTQSPTHLIKTRGQQVTLRCSPISGHKSVSWYQQVLGQGPQFIFQYYEKEERGRGNFPDRFSARQFPNYSSELNVNALLLGDSALYLCASSFGTGGAGELFFGEGSRLTVL.

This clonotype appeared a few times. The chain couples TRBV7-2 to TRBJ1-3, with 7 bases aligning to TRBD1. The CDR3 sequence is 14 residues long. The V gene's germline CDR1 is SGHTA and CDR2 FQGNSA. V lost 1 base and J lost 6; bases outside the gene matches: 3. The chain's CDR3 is CASSLGDRTNTIYF. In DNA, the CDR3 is TGTGCCAGCAGCTTAGGGGACAGAACAAACACCATATATTTT.

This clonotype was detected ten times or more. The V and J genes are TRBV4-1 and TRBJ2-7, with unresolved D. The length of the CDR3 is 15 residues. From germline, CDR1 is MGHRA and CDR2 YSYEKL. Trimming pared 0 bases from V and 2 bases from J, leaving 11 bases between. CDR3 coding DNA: TGCGCCAGCAGCCAAGATCTGGGCAGGACCTACGAGCAGTACTTC. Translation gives CASSQDLGRTYEQYF.